This T cell receptor beta chain is drawn from a study of monozygotic twins with cystic fibrosis. Comment on this clone: Its target is not known.

Clones were read by immunoSEQ multiplex PCR, and TCRdb kept only the in-frame ones, dropping some. The table records some 22,000 clones, 97% of them present only once. Study-level results: In 13 of 16 pairs, V gene usage was closest to the co-twin's. Clonality was generally low (median roughly 0.01), higher in the most severe patients.

Germline V CDR1 and CDR2: KGHSH, LQKENI. Trimming shortened V by 0 bases and J by 3 bases, and 8 bases separated the two germline ends. The CDR3 is 14 amino acids. The material sequenced was blood. The sequence came from a girl between 10 and 17 years old with cystic fibrosis. The rearrangement joins TRBV18 to TRBJ1-1, with D possibly TRBD1 on 6 matching bases. The chain's CDR3 is CASSPPTGYTEAFF. DNA of the CDR3: TGTGCCAGCTCACCACCTACAGGGTACACTGAAGCTTTCTTT.